This T cell receptor (beta chain) stems from a study of a mutant IDH1 vaccine in newly diagnosed glioma. Overall study: The first vaccination came 4-6 weeks after radiotherapy alone, or with temozolomide cycles. Visits designated V12 and V13 were conducted at weeks 35 and 47, respectively.

Note on this clone: Antigen: not known.

Time point of the sample: week 47, end of study. Vaccination comprised doses that each held 300 ug of mutant IDH1 20-mer peptide, plus topical imiquimod. V was shortened by 5 bases and J by 5 bases, with 9 bases between the two germline ends. The CDR3 totals 11 residues. Germline V gene sequence: CDR1 SQVTM, CDR2 ANQGSEA. Sequencing used immunoSEQ multiplex PCR; TCRdb keeps in-frame clones, though not all of them. The sample carries 35,000 to 45,000 clones, roughly 82% recorded once. Points from the study as a whole: Top-clonotype changes in peripheral T cells seemed unrelated to pseudoprogression. In roughly 93% of patients, immune responses induced by the vaccine occurred.

Sample: PBMCs, taken from a glioma patient whose treatment included an IDH1 peptide vaccine. The chain couples TRBV29-1 to TRBJ2-5, with a possible D match to TRBD2 (5 bases). This sequence was found in a man aged 35 to 55 with glioma. CDR3 sequence (DNA): TGCAGCGTTCGGGGAGAGGAGACCCAGTACTTC. It specifies CSVRGEETQYF.